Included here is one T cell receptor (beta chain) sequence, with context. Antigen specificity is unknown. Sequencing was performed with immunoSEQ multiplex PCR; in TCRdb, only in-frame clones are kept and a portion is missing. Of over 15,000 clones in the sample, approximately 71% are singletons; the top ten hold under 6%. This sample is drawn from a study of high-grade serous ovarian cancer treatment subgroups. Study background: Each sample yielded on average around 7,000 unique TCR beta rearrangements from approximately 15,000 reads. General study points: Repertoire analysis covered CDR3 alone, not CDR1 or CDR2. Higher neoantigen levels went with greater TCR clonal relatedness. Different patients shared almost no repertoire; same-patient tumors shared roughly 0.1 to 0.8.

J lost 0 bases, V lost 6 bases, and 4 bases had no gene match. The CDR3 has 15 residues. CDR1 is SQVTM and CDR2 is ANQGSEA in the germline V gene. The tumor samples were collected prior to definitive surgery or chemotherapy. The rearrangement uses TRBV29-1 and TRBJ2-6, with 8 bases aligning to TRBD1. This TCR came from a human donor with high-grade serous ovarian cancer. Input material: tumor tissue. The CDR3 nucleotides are TGCAGCGTCGGGACAGGAATCTCTGGGGCCAACGTCCTGACTTTC. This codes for CSVGTGISGANVLTF. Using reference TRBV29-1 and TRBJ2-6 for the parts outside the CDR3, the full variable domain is SAVISQKPSRDICQRGTSLTIQCQVDSQVTMMFWYRQQPGQSLTLIATANQGSEATYESGFVIDKFPISRPNLTFSTLTVSNMSPEDSSIYLCSVGTGISGANVLTFGAGSRLTVL.